This paragraph reports one TCR beta chain. Its antigen is unidentified. The CDR3 length is 14 residues. Germline loops: CDR1 GTSNPN, CDR2 SVGIG (reference sequence). V lost 4 bases and J lost 6, with 17 bases in between. This sample was taken from a study of cytomegalovirus exposure and HLA in healthy donors. Study-level results: Owing to their indistinguishability, certain V segments, notably TRBV6-2 and TRBV6-3, were excluded. The authors considered a cluster of highly shared sequence variants likely to be a sequencing artifact. In a later analysis, most CMV-associated TCR beta chains appeared HLA-restricted.

The primer mix had 60 Vbeta and 13 Jbeta primers. TCRdb's table, derived via immunoSEQ multiplex PCR, lists solely in-frame clones and lacks some. The sample consists of approximately 140,000 clones, around 85% of them appearing once. These donors counted as nominally healthy when sampled, but unrecorded immune exposures were likely. Input material: PBMCs. This TCR derives from a man in his forties or fifties in good health and CMV-seropositive. This chain links TRBV30 with TRBJ2-3, with a possible D match to TRBD2 (5 bases). CDR3 in amino acids: CAWNPTQRLDTQYF. Written as DNA, the CDR3 is TGTGCCTGGAACCCTACCCAGCGGTTGGATACGCAGTATTTT.